These 15 T cell receptor beta chains were sequenced from one sample in a study of blood T cells in healthy people across ages. Using a J-beta primer mix together with a sample-barcoded 5' primer, a second PCR was run for about 7 to 12 cycles. Using its own MiXCR run on the 5' RACE reads, TCRdb lists one record per CDR3 protein. The table lists around 1,000,000 distinct CDR3 sequences, 20% to 25% of them singletons. The same specimen was also included in a second study, on T cells of mothers and their children.

The source material was blood. Source of these receptors: a girl aged 2-9 years in good health.

The chain uses TRBV19 and TRBJ1-5; no firm D call. CDR1 and CDR2 (germline): LNHDA, SQIVND (reference sequence). The V and J ends lost 3 bases and 6 bases respectively, with 12 bases between them. This CDR3 is 14 amino acids long. This CDR3 is CASSMRDLSQPQHF. Here the CDR3 DNA reads TGTGCCAGTAGTATGAGGGATCTAAGTCAGCCCCAGCATTTT.

The rearrangement links TRBV6-2 or TRBV6-3 to TRBJ2-2; possibly TRBD1 for D (6 bases). CDR1 is MNHEY, CDR2 SVGEGT, per germline. The V end was cut by 8 bases, the J end by 5 bases, with 18 bases between. This CDR3 has 15 residues. The CDR3 DNA is TGTGCCAGCGATAATAGAAATAGGGGGACCGGGGAGCTGTTTTTT. Its translation is CASDNRNRGTGELFF.

The V gene is TRBV7-8, the J gene TRBJ2-1; TRBD1 might be the D (5 bases). Germline CDR1 is SGHVS and CDR2 is FQNEAQ. The CDR3 has 13 amino acids. Deletions cut 3 bases from V and 5 bases from J, with 8 bases between. CDR3 loop: CASSFRQNNEQFF. The CDR3 bases are TGTGCCAGCAGCTTCCGACAGAACAATGAGCAGTTCTTC.

The chain couples TRBV6-6 to TRBJ2-5; perhaps TRBD1 as D (8 bases). The last part of the DNA fits TRBJ2-1 better; the J call may be wrong. CDR1 is MNHNY, CDR2 SVGAGI, per germline (reference sequence). This CDR3 has 15 amino acids. The CDR3 sequence is CASSDTGGGYNEQFF. Written as DNA, the CDR3 is TGTGCCAGCAGTGACACAGGGGGGGGTTACAATGAGCAGTTCTTC.

This clonotype appeared a few times. The chain is built from TRBV29-1 and TRBJ1-1; D remains ambiguous. Germline V gives CDR1 SQVTM, CDR2 ANQGSEA. V was clipped by 8 bases and J by 2 bases, with 15 bases between them. This CDR3 region has 13 residues. The CDR3 region is CSPFGRSNTEAFF. The CDR3, as DNA: TGCAGCCCGTTCGGACGGTCAAACACTGAAGCTTTCTTT. Supplemented by reference TRBV29-1 and TRBJ1-1, the full variable domain reads SAVISQKPSRDICQRGTSLTIQCQVDSQVTMMFWYRQQPGQSLTLIATANQGSEATYESGFVIDKFPISRPNLTFSTLTVSNMSPEDSSIYLCSPFGRSNTEAFFGQGTRLTVV.

The V and J genes are TRBV12-3 or TRBV12-4 and TRBJ2-7, with 8 bases that match TRBD2. Losses at the gene ends were 6 bases for V and 4 bases for J; bases not matched to a gene: 11. CDR3 length equals 15 residues. The CDR3, as DNA: TGTGCCAGCAGCCCGGCGGCTAGCGGGCTGTACGAGCAGTACTTC. This codes for CASSPAASGLYEQYF.

This clonotype showed up just a few times. The V call is TRBV7-2, the J call TRBJ2-2; D not resolved. Between the trimmed V and J ends, which lost 5 bases and 4 bases, there was a span of 17 bases. Germline CDR1 is SGHTA and CDR2 is FQGNSA. This CDR3 is built from 16 residues. Here the CDR3 reads CASSPPGFSVTGELFF. The CDR3 nucleotides are TGTGCCAGCAGCCCTCCCGGATTCAGTGTCACCGGGGAGCTGTTTTTT.

This clonotype was counted only a few times. The chain couples TRBV7-8 to TRBJ2-5, with D possibly TRBD1 on 6 matching bases. The end of the DNA fits TRBJ2-7 better, so the J call may be wrong. This CDR3 is 12 amino acids long. Germline-derived CDR1 and CDR2 are SGHVS and FQNEAQ. This CDR3 reads CASSPDRNEQYF. DNA of the CDR3: TGTGCCAGCAGCCCGGACAGAAACGAGCAGTACTTC.

The rearrangement links TRBV7-2 to TRBJ2-1, with TRBD2 identical over 7 bases. Germline V gives CDR1 SGHTA, CDR2 FQGNSA. V gave up 5 bases and J gave up 9 bases; unmatched junction bases: 7. The CDR3 extends over 13 amino acids. The CDR3 protein is CASSVGRTCEQFF. CDR3 DNA: TGTGCCAGCAGCGTCGGGAGGACGTGTGAGCAGTTCTTC.

V gene TRBV29-1 combines with J gene TRBJ2-5, with 7 bases fitting TRBD1. The J call may not be correct, given that the DNA end is closer to TRBJ2-1. The CDR3 extends over 14 amino acids. Germline CDR1 is SQVTM and CDR2 is ANQGSEA. The CDR3 nucleotides are TGCAGCGTTCGTGACAGGGATAATCAGGATGAGCAGTTCTTC. Translating it yields CSVRDRDNQDEQFF.

The chain combines TRBV7-2 with TRBJ1-2, with a tentative D call TRBD1 (5 bases). Deletions cut 3 bases from V and 4 bases from J, with 15 bases between. CDR1 and CDR2 (germline): SGHTA, FQGNSA. This CDR3 has 15 residues. For the CDR3, the DNA is TGTGCCAGCAGCTTCCAAGACAGAGGGGCCTATGGCTACACCTTC. It encodes CASSFQDRGAYGYTF.

The J gene is TRBJ2-2, the V gene TRBV5-4; the D is unclear. V shed 1 base and J shed 2 bases, with 12 bases lying between them. CDR3 length equals 16 residues. CDR1 SGHNT and CDR2 YYREEE come from the germline V gene (reference sequence). The CDR3 nucleotides are TGTGCCAGCAGCTTGAAGGACGGTCGAAACACCGGGGAGCTGTTTTTT. Amino acid sequence: CASSLKDGRNTGELFF.

This clonotype came up a few times. The chain uses TRBV11-2 and TRBJ2-4, with a possible D match to TRBD2 (5 bases). The CDR3 totals 16 residues. Trimming took off 1 base at V and 0 bases at J, with 10 bases between the two ends. The germline V gene encodes CDR1 SGHAT and CDR2 FQNNGV. CDR3 bases: TGTGCCAGCAGCTTAGGGGAGATCTTAGCCAAAAACATTCAGTACTTC. Its protein product is CASSLGEILAKNIQYF.

CDR3 amino acids: CASSQVSRLSSEQYF. The CDR3 DNA follows: TGTGCCAGCAGCCAAGTATCTAGGCTTTCGTCCGAGCAGTACTTC. V is TRBV3-1 and J is TRBJ2-7; D gene unclear. Germline assignment: CDR1 LGHDT and CDR2 YNNKEL (reference sequence). Trimming cost V 1 base and J 6 bases, with 16 bases left between them. The length of the CDR3 is 15 residues.

The rearrangement joins TRBV7-2 to TRBJ2-3, with a possible D match to TRBD2 (5 bases). Trimming cost V 1 base and J 5 bases, with 19 bases left between them. This CDR3 is built from 17 residues. CDR1 is SGHTA and CDR2 is FQGNSA in the germline V gene. The CDR3 DNA reads TGTGCCAGCAGCTTAGATGAAGACGGCCTAGCCGAAGATACGCAGTATTTT. Protein sequence: CASSLDEDGLAEDTQYF.